The 13 T cell receptor beta chains given below trace back to one sample, sequenced in a study of T-cell memory formation after mild COVID-19. TCRdb fed the 5' RACE reads into MiXCR, producing one record per CDR3 protein. Counted here are tens of thousands of distinct CDR3 sequences, more than 7% occurring once; the ten biggest clones make up less than 1.5%. The specimen was PBMCs or a T cell subset sorted from them (not recorded which). The receptors here all came from a man aged 18 to 30 who had mild COVID-19 (a few samples of this study predate the infection). Cell type and time point are not known.

The chain combines TRBV4-2 with TRBJ2-3; D tentatively reads TRBD1 or TRBD2 (5 bases each). The germline V gene has CDR1 LGHNA and CDR2 YNFKEQ. CDR3 length: 16 amino acids. Between the trimmed V and J ends, which lost 0 bases and 2 bases, there was a span of 12 bases. Here the CDR3 DNA reads TGTGCCAGCAGCCAAGATCAGGTGGGGACCACAGATACGCAGTATTTT. Protein: CASSQDQVGTTDTQYF.

This clonotype was seen repeatedly, ten times or more. CDR3 amino acids: CASSPSFSGELFF. DNA for the CDR3: TGCGCCAGCAGCCCCAGTTTTTCCGGGGAGCTGTTTTTT. This chain connects TRBV5-1 to TRBJ2-2; D not resolved. Germline-derived CDR1 and CDR2 are SGHRS and YFSETQ. V lost 4 bases and J 6 bases, leaving 10 bases between the germline ends. This CDR3 has 13 amino acids.

V usage is TRBV6-5 and J usage is TRBJ1-1, with 10 bases that match TRBD1. V was clipped by 6 bases and J by 4 bases; unmatched bases: 14. CDR1 and CDR2 from the germline V gene are MNHEY and SVGAGI. This CDR3 region has 17 residues. CDR3 sequence: CASRVTGGSGWVTEAFF. Here the CDR3 DNA reads TGTGCCAGCAGAGTGACAGGGGGCTCGGGTTGGGTCACTGAAGCTTTCTTT.

This clonotype was detected a few times. As DNA, the CDR3 is TGTGCCAGCAGTTACGCACAGGGACCTTATGGCTACACCTTC. It encodes CASSYAQGPYGYTF. The chain has TRBV6-6 and TRBJ1-2; weak D call: TRBD1 (6 bases). Germline lookup yields CDR1 MNHNY and CDR2 SVGAGI (reference sequence). The CDR3 spans 14 residues. The germline V and J ends were trimmed by 2 bases and 5 bases, with 12 bases remaining between them.

V and J are TRBV7-9 and TRBJ1-1; 8 positions agree with TRBD1. This CDR3 has 14 residues. After removal of 5 bases from V and 1 base from J, the junction contained 3 bases not matched to a gene. From germline, CDR1 is SEHNR and CDR2 FQNEAQ (reference sequence). The CDR3 nucleotides are TGTGCCAGCAGCGTGGGACAGGCGAACACTGAAGCTTTCTTT. It is translated as CASSVGQANTEAFF.

The genes are TRBV3-1 and TRBJ1-2, with 9 nucleotides matching TRBD1. Germline V gene data show CDR1 as LGHDT and CDR2 as YNNKEL (reference sequence). The J segment lost 7 bases and the V segment lost 2 bases, leaving 2 bases of the junction unmatched. The CDR3 is made up of 13 amino acids. Here the CDR3 DNA reads TGTGCCAGCAGCCAATTACAGGGGGCTGGCTACACCTTC. This codes for CASSQLQGAGYTF.

The chain is built from TRBV7-9 and TRBJ2-4; a weak D match, TRBD1 (5 bases). CDR1 is SEHNR, CDR2 FQNEAQ, per germline (reference sequence). Trimming removed 5 bases at V and 8 bases at J, with 19 bases between. The CDR3 totals 15 residues. The CDR3 region is CASSVQGETTYIQYF. The CDR3 DNA sequence: TGTGCCAGCAGCGTCCAGGGCGAAACCACTTACATTCAGTACTTC.

This chain uses TRBV4-2 with TRBJ2-3, with D tentatively TRBD2 (5 bases). Germline V CDR1 and CDR2: LGHNA, YNFKEQ. This CDR3 contains 15 residues. Trimming left V 0 bases short and J 5 bases short, with 12 bases between. CDR3 sequence (DNA): TGTGCCAGCAGCCAAGATAGCCTAGCAGGAGATACGCAGTATTTT. This gives the protein CASSQDSLAGDTQYF.

This clonotype was observed many times. V usage is TRBV7-9 and J usage is TRBJ2-3; TRBD1 aligns across 8 bases. The CDR3 is 17 amino acids. Germline V lookup: CDR1 SEHNR, CDR2 FQNEAQ (reference sequence). After removal of 8 bases from V and 2 bases from J, the junction contained 15 bases not matched to a gene. The CDR3 bases are TGTGCCAGCGGAGCAGGGGGCTGGGTATTGGCCACAGATACGCAGTATTTT. This sequence encodes CASGAGGWVLATDTQYF.

This clonotype showed up just a few times. The V call is TRBV9, the J call TRBJ2-5, with no clear D. Trimming shortened V by 0 bases and J by 2 bases, and 11 bases separated the two germline ends. CDR3 length: 15 residues. The germline CDR1 and CDR2 sequences are SGDLS and YYNGEE. The CDR3 DNA is TGTGCCAGCAGCGTAGCCCTAAGCAGACAAGAGACCCAGTACTTC. Residues: CASSVALSRQETQYF.

This clonotype has a handful of counts. The chain carries TRBV3-1 and TRBJ2-2; possibly TRBD2 for D (6 bases). Germline assignment: CDR1 LGHDT and CDR2 YNNKEL (reference sequence). There are 16 residues in the CDR3. V lost 0 bases and J 6 bases, leaving 14 bases between the germline ends. The CDR3 DNA reads TGTGCCAGCAGCCAAGAACGGGGGAGTCTCGCCGGGGAGCTGTTTTTT. Translating it yields CASSQERGSLAGELFF.

The V gene is TRBV18, the J gene TRBJ1-2, with TRBD1 matching over 7 bases. The junction had 4 bases not matched to a gene; V was cut back by 1 base and J by 2 bases. CDR1 KGHSH and CDR2 LQKENI come from the germline V gene. The CDR3 has 15 amino acids. The chain's CDR3 is CASSPQGARNYGYTF. Here the CDR3 DNA reads TGTGCCAGCTCACCACAGGGGGCGAGGAACTATGGCTACACCTTC. Full variable domain (rest looked up from reference TRBV18 and TRBJ1-2): NAGVMQNPRHLVRRRGQEARLRCSPMKGHSHVYWYRQLPEEGLKFMVYLQKENIIDESGMPKERFSAEFPKEGPSILRIQQVVRGDSAAYFCASSPQGARNYGYTFGSGTRLTVV.

This clonotype was seen at least ten times. The chain recombines TRBV7-6 with TRBJ2-5; the D gene is possibly TRBD1 (6 bases). The ends were cut back, 5 bases at V and 5 bases at J, with 12 bases in the middle. The CDR3 extends over 13 amino acids. From germline, CDR1 is SGHVS and CDR2 FNYEAQ. In DNA form, the CDR3 reads TGTGCCAGCAGCCTTAAAGACAGGGAGACCCAGTACTTC. Its protein is CASSLKDRETQYF.